These 8 T cell receptor beta chains share one sample of origin, sequenced in a study of T cell responses to AZD1222 COVID-19 vaccine. Data came from immunoSEQ multiplex PCR; TCRdb stores just in-frame clones and leaves some out. In the table there are more than 150,000 clones, 75% to 90% of which are singletons. The sample was peripheral blood, taken on day 0 of AZD1222 vaccination. The source is an adult in good health.

This clone was seen a few times. V is TRBV6-5 and J is TRBJ1-5; TRBD1 matches at 8 bases. Trimming took 8 bases from V and 2 from J; bases not matched to a gene: 5. This CDR3 region has 14 residues. Germline values: CDR1 MNHEY, CDR2 SVGAGI. The DNA of the CDR3 is TGTGCCAGCTCGGAGACAGGGGGCAATCAGCCCCAGCATTTT. It encodes CASSETGGNQPQHF.

The rearrangement uses TRBV28 and TRBJ1-4, with D uncertain. The CDR3 is made up of 15 amino acids. Trimming shortened V by 2 bases and J by 1 base, and 8 bases separated the two germline ends. In germline, CDR1 is MDHEN, CDR2 SYDVKM. The CDR3 sequence: CASSLVGGTNEKLFF. The DNA of the CDR3 is TGTGCCAGCAGTTTAGTTGGCGGAACTAATGAAAAACTGTTTTTT.

This chain links TRBV4-3 with TRBJ2-1; 8 positions agree with TRBD2. Trimming took 1 base from V and 4 from J; bases not matched to a gene: 24. The CDR3 has 22 amino acids. Germline-derived CDR1 and CDR2 are LGHNA and YSLEER. The CDR3 sequence: CASSQAPFAGGWKLQVYNEQFF. The DNA of the CDR3 is TGCGCCAGCAGCCAAGCTCCTTTTGCGGGAGGCTGGAAACTTCAGGTATACAATGAGCAGTTCTTC.

The CDR3 loop reads CASSLSGVQGPSYGYTF. CDR3 DNA sequence: TGTGCCAGCAGTCTATCGGGAGTCCAGGGGCCGAGCTATGGCTACACCTTC. This chain uses TRBV28 with TRBJ1-2, with TRBD1 as a possible D gene (6 bases). V was shortened by 5 bases and J by 4 bases, with 23 bases between the two germline ends. The CDR3 covers 17 residues. Germline lookup yields CDR1 MDHEN and CDR2 SYDVKM.

The chain carries TRBV2 and TRBJ2-7, with 9 bases fitting TRBD2. V was pared by 7 bases and J by 3 bases, with 13 bases of the junction left unmatched. The CDR3 consists of 16 residues. The germline gives CDR1 SNHLY, CDR2 FYNNEI. The CDR3 region has the DNA TGTGCCAGCATCACCGAGGGCCGGACTAGCGTCTACGAGCAGTACTTC. Residues: CASITEGRTSVYEQYF.

This chain links TRBV7-9 with TRBJ2-7, with D uncertain. This CDR3 comprises 12 residues. Trimming took 2 bases from V and 2 from J, leaving 4 bases between them. Per the germline V gene, CDR1 is SEHNR and CDR2 is FQNEAQ (reference sequence). CDR3 in DNA: TGTGCCAGCAGCTTACAAACCTACGAGCAGTACTTC. This translates into CASSLQTYEQYF.

The V call is TRBV7-2, the J call TRBJ2-4; a possible D gene is TRBD2 (5 bases). Germline V lookup: CDR1 SGHTA, CDR2 FQGNSA. Trimming stripped 5 bases from V and 0 bases from J, with 17 bases between. The CDR3 length is 17 residues. Written as DNA, the CDR3 is TGTGCCAGCAGCCTTCAAGGTGGCGGGTTAGCCAAAAACATTCAGTACTTC. Residues: CASSLQGGGLAKNIQYF. The full variable domain, with the rest looked up from reference TRBV7-2 and TRBJ2-4, is GAGVSQSPSNKVTEKGKDVELRCDPISGHTALYWYRQSLGQGLEFLIYFQGNSAPDKSGLPSDRFSAERTGGSVSTLTIQRTQQEDSAVYLCASSLQGGGLAKNIQYFGAGTRLSVL.

This clone was observed a few times. The rearrangement links TRBV5-1 to TRBJ1-2; 10 bases are a match to TRBD1. The germline V gene has CDR1 SGHRS and CDR2 YFSETQ. The length of the CDR3 is 13 residues. V was clipped by 3 bases and J by 6 bases; unmatched bases: 2. For the CDR3, the DNA is TGCGCCAGCAGCTCTGGACAGGGGGATGGCTACACCTTC. Translated: CASSSGQGDGYTF.